Listed below are T cell receptor beta chains from one sample, sequenced in a study of blood T cells in healthy people across ages. MiXCR was run by TCRdb on the 5' RACE reads, yielding one entry per CDR3 protein. The sample shows approximately 600,000 distinct CDR3 sequences, under 65% of them seen only once. Material: blood. These receptors were obtained from a man between 60 and 75 years old in good health. CDR3s include the opening cysteine and the closing phenylalanine or tryptophan. Each record gives: D gene, V gene, J gene, clone size, CDR3 protein, CDR3 DNA. A D gene is named only where the DNA matches it firmly. Rows may omit the clone size; those that give it use once, few, many or a size class.

D: TRBD2; V: TRBV20-1; J: TRBJ2-5; size: few; CDR3: CSAASGGASETQYF; DNA: TGCAGTGCTGCGAGCGGGGGGGCCTCAGAGACCCAGTACTTC
D: TRBD2; V: TRBV6-1; J: TRBJ2-1; size: few; CDR3: CASSPLVAGGLDNEQFF; DNA: TGTGCCAGCAGTCCCCTGGTGGCGGGGGGGCTCGACAATGAGCAGTTCTTC
D: TRBD1; V: TRBV12-3/TRBV12-4; J: TRBJ1-5; size: .; CDR3: CASRTSTGANQPQHF; DNA: TGTGCCAGCAGAACTTCGACAGGGGCTAATCAGCCCCAGCATTTT
D: .; V: TRBV20-1; J: TRBJ2-3; size: few; CDR3: CSAGGGQDMADTQYF; DNA: TGCAGTGCTGGCGGTGGGCAGGACATGGCAGATACGCAGTATTTT
D: .; V: TRBV4-2; J: TRBJ1-1; size: .; CDR3: CASSQAGFRGTEAFF; DNA: TGTGCCAGCAGCCAAGCGGGCTTCCGGGGCACTGAAGCTTTCTTT
D: .; V: TRBV6-2/TRBV6-3; J: TRBJ1-5; size: .; CDR3: CASSYGPGRSNQPQHF; DNA: TGTGCCAGCAGTTACGGGCCAGGGCGGAGCAATCAGCCCCAGCATTTT
D: TRBD2; V: TRBV20-1; J: TRBJ2-3; size: once; CDR3: CSARRSGLGKPDTQYF; DNA: TGCAGTGCTAGGCGGTCGGGACTAGGAAAGCCAGATACGCAGTATTTT
D: TRBD1; V: TRBV24-1; J: TRBJ2-1; size: .; CDR3: CATSDTGQGNYNEQFF; DNA: TGTGCCACCAGTGACACGGGACAGGGGAACTACAATGAGCAGTTCTTC
D: .; V: TRBV7-9; J: TRBJ2-5; size: .; CDR3: CATEVQETQYF; DNA: TGTGCCACCGAGGTTCAAGAGACCCAGTACTTC
D: .; V: TRBV5-1; J: TRBJ1-4; size: .; CDR3: CASSSRGGPNEKLFF; DNA: TGCGCCAGCAGCTCTCGCGGGGGTCCCAATGAAAAACTGTTTTTT
D: .; V: TRBV7-2; J: TRBJ1-4; size: few; CDR3: CASSLRGYNEKLFF; DNA: TGTGCCAGCAGCTTACGCGGATACAATGAAAAACTGTTTTTT
D: .; V: TRBV18; J: TRBJ2-1; size: .; CDR3: CVSSFGHYNEQFF; DNA: TGTGTCAGCTCCTTTGGACACTACAATGAGCAGTTCTTC
D: TRBD1; V: TRBV19; J: TRBJ2-3; size: .; CDR3: CASSDAGTGLTDTQYF; DNA: TGTGCCAGTAGTGACGCCGGGACAGGACTGACAGATACGCAGTATTTT
D: .; V: TRBV6-6; J: TRBJ2-7; size: .; CDR3: CASRRDGPLYEQYF; DNA: TGTGCCAGCAGGAGGGACGGACCACTATACGAGCAGTACTTC
D: .; V: TRBV28; J: TRBJ2-3; size: .; CDR3: CASNAGSTDTQYF; DNA: TGTGCCAGCAATGCGGGGAGCACAGATACGCAGTATTTT
D: TRBD2; V: TRBV10-3; J: TRBJ2-3; size: .; CDR3: CAISEGGLARIWADTQYF; DNA: TGCGCCATCAGTGAGGGGGGACTAGCCCGAATATGGGCAGATACGCAGTATTTT
D: TRBD1; V: TRBV28; J: TRBJ1-3; size: .; CDR3: CASRWTGSSGNTIYF; DNA: TGTGCCAGCAGATGGACAGGGAGTTCTGGAAACACCATATATTTT
D: .; V: TRBV2; J: TRBJ2-5; size: .; CDR3: CASSDQRTSQETQYF; DNA: TGTGCCAGCAGTGACCAGCGAACCTCCCAAGAGACCCAGTACTTC
D: .; V: TRBV6-1; J: TRBJ2-3; size: .; CDR3: CASSRLVKSPTEAQYF; DNA: TGTGCCAGCAGTCGACTAGTCAAGTCCCCCACAGAGGCGCAGTATTTT
D: .; V: TRBV12-3/TRBV12-4; J: TRBJ1-5; size: many; CDR3: CASSLGENQPQHF; DNA: TGTGCCAGCAGTTTGGGGGAGAATCAGCCCCAGCATTTT
D: TRBD2; V: TRBV7-2; J: TRBJ2-7; size: .; CDR3: CASSLVASGSYEQYF; DNA: TGTGCCAGCAGCTTAGTAGCTAGCGGCTCCTACGAGCAGTACTTC
D: .; V: TRBV20-1; J: TRBJ1-1; size: .; CDR3: CSARDTWNTEAFF; DNA: TGCAGTGCTAGGGACACATGGAACACTGAAGCTTTCTTT
D: .; V: TRBV7-9; J: TRBJ1-4; size: .; CDR3: CASNLTYATNEKLFF; DNA: TGTGCCAGCAACTTAACGTACGCAACTAATGAAAAACTGTTTTTT
D: TRBD1; V: TRBV3-1; J: TRBJ1-5; size: few; CDR3: CASSPSRGHQPQHF; DNA: TGTGCCAGCAGCCCATCTAGGGGGCACCAGCCCCAGCATTTT
D: TRBD2; V: TRBV6-1; J: TRBJ2-5; size: .; CDR3: CASRGTSAYNEQYF; DNA: TGTGCCAGCCGGGGGACTAGCGCGTACAATGAGCAGTACTTC
D: TRBD2; V: TRBV15; J: TRBJ2-7; size: .; CDR3: CATSRGLAPYEQYF; DNA: TGTGCCACCAGCAGAGGACTAGCACCCTACGAGCAGTACTTC
D: TRBD1; V: TRBV5-1; J: TRBJ2-2; size: .; CDR3: CASSSHEDRGRAGELFF; DNA: TGCGCCAGCAGCTCCCACGAGGACAGGGGGCGAGCCGGGGAGCTGTTTTTT
D: .; V: TRBV7-2; J: TRBJ1-2; size: .; CDR3: CASSTRTASNYGYTF; DNA: TGTGCCAGCAGCACTCGGACAGCATCTAACTATGGCTACACCTTC
D: .; V: TRBV4-1; J: TRBJ2-7; size: .; CDR3: CASSQGMGPYEQYF; DNA: TGCGCCAGCAGCCAAGGGATGGGTCCCTACGAGCAGTACTTC
D: TRBD1; V: TRBV7-7; J: TRBJ2-1; size: few; CDR3: CASSRDRVHEQFF; DNA: TGTGCCAGTAGCCGGGACAGGGTGCATGAGCAGTTCTTC
D: .; V: TRBV5-1; J: TRBJ2-1; size: few; CDR3: CASRSRGPSSYNEQFF; DNA: TGCGCCAGCAGGTCTAGGGGCCCCAGCTCCTACAATGAGCAGTTCTTC
D: .; V: TRBV7-2; J: TRBJ2-1; size: .; CDR3: CASSLGAQGVFNEQFF; DNA: TGTGCCAGCAGCTTAGGGGCACAGGGAGTATTCAATGAGCAGTTCTTC
D: .; V: TRBV4-2; J: TRBJ1-2; size: few; CDR3: CASSQGTLGPNYGYTF; DNA: TGTGCCAGCAGCCAAGGGACGTTAGGACCAAACTATGGCTACACCTTC
D: TRBD2; V: TRBV20-1; J: TRBJ2-1; size: .; CDR3: CSAPGPSGGNNEQFF; DNA: TGCAGTGCCCCCGGGCCTAGCGGGGGTAACAATGAGCAGTTCTTC
D: .; V: TRBV3-1; J: TRBJ2-5; size: few; CDR3: CASSPVAGVLETQYF; DNA: TGTGCCAGCAGCCCGGTAGCAGGGGTTTTAGAGACCCAGTACTTC
D: .; V: TRBV2; J: TRBJ1-5; size: .; CDR3: CASNIPNTAQHF; DNA: TGTGCCAGCAATATCCCCAATACGGCCCAGCATTTT
D: .; V: TRBV6-5; J: TRBJ1-2; size: .; CDR3: CASRMGGGGHRYGYTF; DNA: TGTGCCAGCAGAATGGGAGGGGGGGGACATCGCTATGGCTACACCTTC
D: .; V: TRBV5-1; J: TRBJ2-5; size: .; CDR3: CASQGPQETQYF; DNA: TGCGCCAGCCAGGGGCCCCAAGAGACCCAGTACTTC
D: TRBD1; V: TRBV5-1; J: TRBJ2-7; size: medium-sized; CDR3: CASSPGQGSYEQYF; DNA: TGTGCCAGCAGTCCGGGACAGGGTTCCTACGAGCAGTACTTC
D: .; V: TRBV7-9; J: TRBJ2-4; size: .; CDR3: CASSLVDRLAKNIQYF; DNA: TGTGCCAGCAGCTTAGTGGATAGATTAGCCAAAAACATTCAGTACTTC